Listed here are 6 T cell receptor beta chains from one sample, sequenced in a study of blood T cell repertoires in COVID-19. The table came from immunoSEQ multiplex PCR; TCRdb's copy has only in-frame clones and leaves some out. The data hold about 220,000 clones, with about four fifths observed a single time. Source material: PBMCs or T cells enriched from blood (not recorded which). These receptors were taken from a middle-aged woman with acute COVID-19.

The V and J genes are TRBV2 and TRBJ2-1, with TRBD1 identical over 11 bases. Per germline, CDR1 SNHLY and CDR2 FYNNEI. This CDR3 is built from 17 residues. The J segment lost 4 bases and the V segment lost 4 bases, leaving 9 bases of the junction unmatched. CDR3 in DNA: TGTGCCAGCAGTGCTCGGGACAGGGGGGTGGGATACAATGAGCAGTTCTTC. Protein: CASSARDRGVGYNEQFF. The full variable domain, with the rest looked up from reference TRBV2 and TRBJ2-1, is EPEVTQTPSHQVTQMGQEVILRCVPISNHLYFYWYRQILGQKVEFLVSFYNNEISEKSEIFDDQFSVERPDGSNFTLKIRSTKLEDSAMYFCASSARDRGVGYNEQFFGPGTRLTVL.

V and J are TRBV9 and TRBJ2-7; 8 bases fit TRBD2. V was clipped by 3 bases and J by 4 bases; unmatched bases: 6. CDR1 is SGDLS, CDR2 YYNGEE, per germline. This CDR3 spans 14 amino acids. CDR3 DNA: TGTGCCAGCAGCGAAGCGGGGGAGAGGTACGAGCAGTACTTC. Its protein product is CASSEAGERYEQYF.

The rearrangement uses TRBV5-4 and TRBJ2-7, with D perhaps TRBD2 (6 bases). Germline CDR1 reads SGHNT; CDR2 reads YYREEE (reference sequence). This CDR3 has 13 residues. Trimming left V 4 bases short and J 3 bases short, with 11 bases between. CDR3 DNA: TGTGCCAGCAGCGAGGGACTCGTCTACGAGCAGTACTTC. Its translation: CASSEGLVYEQYF.

The chain carries TRBV4-1 and TRBJ2-1, with D perhaps matching TRBD2 (5 bases). The CDR3 is made up of 12 amino acids. V was trimmed by 2 bases and J by 9 bases, leaving 8 bases between them. CDR1 is MGHRA and CDR2 is YSYEKL in the germline V gene. The CDR3: CASSQIASEQFF. The CDR3 DNA follows: TGCGCCAGCAGCCAAATAGCGAGTGAGCAGTTCTTC.

This clone occurred a few times. This chain links TRBV27 with TRBJ1-6; 8 nucleotides agree with TRBD1. This CDR3 has 16 residues. The V gene's germline CDR1 is MNHEY and CDR2 SMNVEV (reference sequence). The ends lost 4 bases at V and 8 bases at J; junction bases unmatched: 10. The CDR3 region is CASSSRQGIVYSPLHF. The CDR3 nucleotides read TGTGCCAGCAGTTCCCGACAGGGGATCGTATATTCACCCCTCCACTTT.

The chain employs TRBV19 and TRBJ2-6, with 7 positions matching TRBD1. CDR1 is LNHDA and CDR2 is SQIVND in the germline V gene (reference sequence). The junction had 5 bases not matched to a gene; V was cut back by 6 bases and J by 0 bases. The CDR3 contains 16 residues. CDR3 bases: TGTGCCAGTAGCGACCCAGGGGGCTCTGGGGCCAACGTCCTGACTTTC. Translated: CASSDPGGSGANVLTF.